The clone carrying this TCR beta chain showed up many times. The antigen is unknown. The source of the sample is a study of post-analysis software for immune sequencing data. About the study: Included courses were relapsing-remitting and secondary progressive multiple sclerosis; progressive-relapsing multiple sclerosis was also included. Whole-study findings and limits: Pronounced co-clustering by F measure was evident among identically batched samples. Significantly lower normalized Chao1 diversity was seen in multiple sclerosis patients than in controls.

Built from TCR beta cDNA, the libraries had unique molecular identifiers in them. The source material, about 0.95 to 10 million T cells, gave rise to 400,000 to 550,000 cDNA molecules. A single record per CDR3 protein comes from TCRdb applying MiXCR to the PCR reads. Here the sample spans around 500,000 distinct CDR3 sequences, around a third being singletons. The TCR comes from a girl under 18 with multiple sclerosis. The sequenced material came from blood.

The CDR3, as DNA: TGTGCCAGCAGTGAAGGACAGGGCAACTATGGCTACACCTTC. Residues: CASSEGQGNYGYTF. The rearrangement joins TRBV6-1 to TRBJ1-2, with 7 bases identical to TRBD1. Trimming removed 1 base from V and 2 bases from J; junction bases left unmatched: 1. Germline V gene lookup returns CDR1 MNHNS and CDR2 SASEGT. The CDR3 length is 14 residues.